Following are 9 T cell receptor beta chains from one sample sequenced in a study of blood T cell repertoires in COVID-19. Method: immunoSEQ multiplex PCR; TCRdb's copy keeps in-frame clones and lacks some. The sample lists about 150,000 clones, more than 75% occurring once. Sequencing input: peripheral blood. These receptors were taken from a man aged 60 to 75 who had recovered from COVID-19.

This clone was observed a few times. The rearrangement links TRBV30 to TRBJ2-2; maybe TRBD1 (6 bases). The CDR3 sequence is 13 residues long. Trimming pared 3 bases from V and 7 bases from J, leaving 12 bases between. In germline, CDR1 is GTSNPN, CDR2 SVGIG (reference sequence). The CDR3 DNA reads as TGTGCCTGGAGGGGACAACACGACGGGGAGCTGTTTTTT. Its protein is CAWRGQHDGELFF.

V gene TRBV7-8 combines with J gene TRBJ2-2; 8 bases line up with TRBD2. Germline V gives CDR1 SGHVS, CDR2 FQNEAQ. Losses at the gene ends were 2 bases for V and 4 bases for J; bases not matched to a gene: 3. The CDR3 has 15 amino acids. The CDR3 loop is CASSLQRGGTGELFF. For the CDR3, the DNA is TGTGCCAGCAGCTTACAACGGGGGGGCACCGGGGAGCTGTTTTTT.

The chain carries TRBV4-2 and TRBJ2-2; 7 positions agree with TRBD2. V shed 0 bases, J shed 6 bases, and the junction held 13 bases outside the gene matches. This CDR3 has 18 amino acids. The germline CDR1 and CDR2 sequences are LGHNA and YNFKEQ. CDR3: CASSQDPVGGGPSGELFF. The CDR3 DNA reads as TGTGCCAGCAGCCAAGACCCTGTCGGGGGAGGGCCATCCGGGGAGCTGTTTTTT.

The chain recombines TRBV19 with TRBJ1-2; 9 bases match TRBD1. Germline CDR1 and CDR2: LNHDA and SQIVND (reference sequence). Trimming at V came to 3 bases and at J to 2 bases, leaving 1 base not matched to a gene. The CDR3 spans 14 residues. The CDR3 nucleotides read TGTGCCAGTAGTATTACAGGGGGCAACTATGGCTACACCTTC. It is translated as CASSITGGNYGYTF.

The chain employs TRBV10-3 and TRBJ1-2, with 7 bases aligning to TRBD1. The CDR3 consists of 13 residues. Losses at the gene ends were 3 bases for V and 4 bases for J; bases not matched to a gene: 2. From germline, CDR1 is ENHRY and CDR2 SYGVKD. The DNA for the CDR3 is TGTGCCATCAGTGACCGGGACAGCTATGGCTACACCTTC. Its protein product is CAISDRDSYGYTF.

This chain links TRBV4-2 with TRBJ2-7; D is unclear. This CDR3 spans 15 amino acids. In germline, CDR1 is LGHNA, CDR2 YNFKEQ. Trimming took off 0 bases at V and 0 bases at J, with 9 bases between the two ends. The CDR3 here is CASSQDATPSYEQYF. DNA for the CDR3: TGTGCCAGCAGCCAAGATGCGACTCCCTCCTACGAGCAGTACTTC.

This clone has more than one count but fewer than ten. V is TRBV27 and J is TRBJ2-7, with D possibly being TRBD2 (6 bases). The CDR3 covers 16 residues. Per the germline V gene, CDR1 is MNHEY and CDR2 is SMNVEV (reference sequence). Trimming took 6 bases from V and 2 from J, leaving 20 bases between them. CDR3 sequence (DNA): TGTGCCAGCAGCCCCCACTTGACTAGTCCTACCTACGAGCAGTACTTC. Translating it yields CASSPHLTSPTYEQYF.

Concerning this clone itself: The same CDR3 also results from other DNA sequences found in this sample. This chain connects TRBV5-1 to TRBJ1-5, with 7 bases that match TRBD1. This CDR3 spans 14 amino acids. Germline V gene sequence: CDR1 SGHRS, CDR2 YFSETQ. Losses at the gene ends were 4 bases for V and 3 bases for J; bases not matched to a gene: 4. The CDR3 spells CASSPTGPNQPQHF. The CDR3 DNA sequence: TGCGCCAGCAGCCCGACAGGGCCCAATCAGCCCCAGCATTTT.

CDR3 region: CASRRPGQGADTGELFF. The CDR3 DNA sequence: TGTGCCAGTAGGCGGCCGGGACAGGGGGCTGACACCGGGGAGCTGTTTTTT. The chain uses TRBV19 and TRBJ2-2, with 12 bases that match TRBD1. J gave up 3 bases and V 6 bases, and 8 bases lay outside the gene matches. Per the germline V gene, CDR1 is LNHDA and CDR2 is SQIVND (reference sequence). This CDR3 has 17 amino acids.